The rows below give T cell receptor beta chains drawn from one sample of a study of T-cell memory formation after mild COVID-19. TCRdb used MiXCR to reprocess the 5' RACE reads, holding one entry per CDR3 protein. Of about 560,000 distinct CDR3 sequences listed, 17% are singletons. Source material: PBMCs or a T cell subset sorted from them (not recorded which). These receptor sequences come from an adult woman who had mild COVID-19 (a few samples of this study predate the infection). Cell type and time point are not known. CDR3s include the opening cysteine and the closing phenylalanine or tryptophan. Fields, in order: clone size, V gene, D gene, J gene, CDR3 DNA, CDR3 protein. D genes are given only for firm matches. Only part of the rows carry a size: once, few, many, or a class if the clone is expanded.

few	TRBV2	TRBD2	TRBJ2-1	TGTGCCAGCAGGGTTCGGCTAGCGGGTGGCAATGAGCAGTTCTTC	CASRVRLAGGNEQFF
once	TRBV20-1	-	TRBJ2-7	TGCAGTGCTAGAGAGGGACCATTCTACGAGCAGTACTTC	CSAREGPFYEQYF
-	TRBV2	-	TRBJ2-2	TGTGCCAGCAGTCCGGAGAGGGCCGACACCGGGGAGCTGTTTTTT	CASSPERADTGELFF
once	TRBV5-5	-	TRBJ2-3	TGTGCCAGCAATCCGGGGAGCACAGATACGCAGTATTTT	CASNPGSTDTQYF
few	TRBV3-1	TRBD1	TRBJ1-2	TGTGCCAGCAGTCGGACAGGGCGGGACTATGGCTACACCTTC	CASSRTGRDYGYTF
many	TRBV6-5	TRBD2	TRBJ2-7	TGTGCCAGCAGCCCCCCCAGCGGGGGCGCCTACGAGCAGTACTTC	CASSPPSGGAYEQYF
-	TRBV4-1	-	TRBJ1-4	TGCGCCAGCAGCCAATGGCGGGACCCGAATGAAAAACTGTTTTTT	CASSQWRDPNEKLFF
-	TRBV19	-	TRBJ1-1	TGTGCCAGTAGTATAAGGCAGGGTACGGCTTTCTTT	CASSIRQGTAFF
few	TRBV6-4	-	TRBJ2-3	TGTGCCAGCAGTGATGGGCAGGGTGGCACAGATACGCAGTATTTT	CASSDGQGGTDTQYF
few	TRBV2	TRBD1	TRBJ1-2	TGTGCCAGCAGGCCGACAGGGATCTATGGCTACACCTTC	CASRPTGIYGYTF
few	TRBV4-1	-	TRBJ1-6	TGCGCCAGCAGACGGGTACTGGGGGGCCGCAGTAATTCACCCCTCCACTTT	CASRRVLGGRSNSPLHF
-	TRBV3-1	-	TRBJ2-7	TGTGCCAGCAGCCGAATAAGGAACAGGGCCCCCGACGCCTACGAGCAGTACTTC	CASSRIRNRAPDAYEQYF
few	TRBV5-1	-	TRBJ1-1	TGCGCCAGCAGCCCGTCCGGGACAATGAACACTGAAGCTTTCTTT	CASSPSGTMNTEAFF
few	TRBV6-6	-	TRBJ1-6	TGTGCCAGCAAGTCAGGATATAATTCACCCCTCCACTTT	CASKSGYNSPLHF
-	TRBV7-9	TRBD1	TRBJ2-5	TGTGCCAGCAGCCGTGGCAGGGGGCAAGATCAAGAGACCCAGTACTTC	CASSRGRGQDQETQYF
-	TRBV2	-	TRBJ1-3	TGTGCCAGCAGTGCGGGTTTGGCTGGAAACACCATATATTTT	CASSAGLAGNTIYF
-	TRBV7-8	TRBD2	TRBJ2-7	TGTGCCAGCAGCTTAAGCTCCCTAGCGGGGGTGCACGAGCAGTACTTC	CASSLSSLAGVHEQYF
-	TRBV7-9	-	TRBJ2-4	TGTGCCAGCAGCGAGAACTCCTTC	CASSENSF
few	TRBV5-1	-	TRBJ2-1	TGCGCCAGCACTCCCCGAGTCGGGATCGGAGGTTCTGAGCAGTTCTTC	CASTPRVGIGGSEQFF
many	TRBV12-3/TRBV12-4	-	TRBJ1-1	TGTGCCAGCAGCTTCGGGATGAACACTGAAGCTTTCTTT	CASSFGMNTEAFF
-	TRBV2	-	TRBJ2-5	TGTGCCAGCAGCCGGGTGGGGGCACAAGAGACCCAGTACTTC	CASSRVGAQETQYF
few	TRBV4-1	-	TRBJ1-1	TGCGCCAGCAGCCAAGACCTCTACGAATGGGCTTTCTTT	CASSQDLYEWAFF
few	TRBV3-1	-	TRBJ2-6	TGTGCCAGCAGCCAAGGCCCAGGGAGTGGGGCCAACGTCCTGACTTTC	CASSQGPGSGANVLTF
-	TRBV5-6	-	TRBJ2-7	TGTGCCAGCAGCTTGTCAGTTGAGTTCTCCTACGAGCAGTACTTC	CASSLSVEFSYEQYF
-	TRBV11-2	-	TRBJ2-7	TGTGCCAGCAGCTTGGGCCAGAACGTAGTCGAGCAGTACTTC	CASSLGQNVVEQYF
few	TRBV7-9	TRBD2	TRBJ2-3	TGTGCCAGCAGCCCGCCGGCTAGCGGGGGATCAGCAGATACGCAGTATTTT	CASSPPASGGSADTQYF
-	TRBV24-1	-	TRBJ2-1	TGTGCCACCAGTGACCCTACCACAGGGTACAATGAGCAGTTCTTC	CATSDPTTGYNEQFF
-	TRBV9	TRBD2	TRBJ2-1	TGTGCCAGCAGCGCAACCGGACTAGCGGGGGCCCCCAATGAGCAGTTCTTC	CASSATGLAGAPNEQFF
few	TRBV20-1	TRBD1	TRBJ2-7	TGCAGTGCTAGCCCTCGGGACAGCCCCTACGAGCAGTACTTC	CSASPRDSPYEQYF
-	TRBV4-3	TRBD2	TRBJ2-1	TGCGCCAGCAGCCACGGGACTAGCGGGAGTTTGAATGAGCAGTTCTTC	CASSHGTSGSLNEQFF
-	TRBV11-2	TRBD2	TRBJ2-1	TGTGCCAGCAGCAATCCTAGCGGGAGTCTGGTTGGGGAGCAGTTCTTC	CASSNPSGSLVGEQFF
-	TRBV19	-	TRBJ2-5	TGTGCCAGTAGTAACCCCGGGGGCGGGCAGGAGACCCAGTACTTC	CASSNPGGGQETQYF
few	TRBV3-1	-	TRBJ2-5	TGTGCCAGCAGCCAAGAAGAGATTACCGGGGGAGGGACCCAGTACTTC	CASSQEEITGGGTQYF
few	TRBV5-1	TRBD2	TRBJ2-3	TGCGCCAGCAGCTTGGGTGGGAGGGCCTCGGATACGCAGTATTTT	CASSLGGRASDTQYF
few	TRBV24-1	-	TRBJ2-7	TGTGCCACCAGTGAAATATGGGAGAGCTCCTACGAGCAGTACTTC	CATSEIWESSYEQYF
-	TRBV9	-	TRBJ1-5	TGTGCCAGCAGCGTAGGAATGGATCCCTCCTACAATCAGCCCCAGCATTTT	CASSVGMDPSYNQPQHF
many	TRBV12-3/TRBV12-4	-	TRBJ2-5	TGTGCCAGCAGCTCAGAAGAGACCCAGTACTTC	CASSSEETQYF
-	TRBV24-1	-	TRBJ1-2	TGTGCCACCGGTCAAGGGAACTATGGCTACACCTTC	CATGQGNYGYTF
-	TRBV12-3/TRBV12-4	TRBD1	TRBJ2-7	TGTGCCAGCAGCCCGACAGGGGGGGGCAGGAACGAGCAGTACTTC	CASSPTGGGRNEQYF
-	TRBV4-1	TRBD2	TRBJ2-2	TGCGCCAGCAGCCAAGGGACGACTAGCGGGGGGGCGGTCGGGGAGCTGTTTTTT	CASSQGTTSGGAVGELFF
few	TRBV7-8	-	TRBJ2-5	TGTGCCAGCAGCTTAGAGCGAACGGCAGAGACCCAGTACTTC	CASSLERTAETQYF
-	TRBV9	-	TRBJ2-2	TGTGCCCGCAAAGTCGGGGAGCTGTTTTTT	CARKVGELFF
few	TRBV10-3	-	TRBJ2-3	TGTGCCATCAGTGACCCAGGAACCCAGCACACAGATACGCAGTATTTT	CAISDPGTQHTDTQYF
-	TRBV11-3	TRBD1	TRBJ2-1	TGTGCCAGCAGCGCCCGGGACAGCGAGAATGAGCAGTTCTTC	CASSARDSENEQFF
few	TRBV7-9	-	TRBJ2-1	TGTGCCAGCAGCACCCAGGACGGCAGCTCCTACAATGAGCAGTTCTTC	CASSTQDGSSYNEQFF
few	TRBV7-9	-	TRBJ1-2	TGTGCCGTAAACGACCCGGATGGCTACACCTTC	CAVNDPDGYTF
-	TRBV24-1	TRBD2	TRBJ2-1	TGTGCCACCAGTGACCCCCCGGATAGCGGGAAAGATGAGCAGTTCTTC	CATSDPPDSGKDEQFF
few	TRBV12-3/TRBV12-4	-	TRBJ2-1	TGTGCCAGCACCATAGGGCAGGGTGTGTACAATGAGCAGTTCTTC	CASTIGQGVYNEQFF
few	TRBV18	-	TRBJ2-6	TGTGCCAGCTCACCTACCTCTGGGGCCAACGTCCTGACTTTC	CASSPTSGANVLTF